This TCR beta chain was retrieved from a study of T-cell reconstitution after alpha-beta-depleted transplantation in children listed by TCRdb under 2016. For the wider study: Using TCR repertoire profiling, the study followed T-cell immune reconstitution in a quantitative way in children after TCRalphabeta/CD19-depleted allogeneic hematopoietic cell transplantation.

A distance of 13 bases separates the germline ends of V and J, which lose 7 bases and 1 base respectively. The CDR3 covers 14 residues, taking in both the cysteine and the phenylalanine. Left in the record is the CDR3 DNA by itself, 42 bases read in frame from the first base. CDR1 SQVTM and CDR2 ANQGSEA are derived from the germline V gene. Library preparation used PCR. TCRdb shows the sequencer as Illumina HiSeq 2500. To normalize quantification of the TCRbeta repertoire, the TCR libraries were built with molecular barcoding that relied on unique molecular identifiers. TCRdb reworked the public reads: Q25 trimming with fastp, MiXCR clone assembly, productive beta chains retained. For every CDR3 protein sequence, its rows merge into one entry that carries the most common genes and DNA. This sample lists about 610,000 distinct CDR3 sequences; over 9.5% were detected once. The top ten clonotypes cover 3.5% to 5% of the sample.

Concerning this clonotype: What this receptor recognizes is not known. The record has no base qualities; no much larger clone is one base away.

Material: PBMCs from the stem cell graft donor, obtained from the stem cell graft. The chain was built from TRBV29-1 and TRBJ2-2; the D gene cannot be resolved beyond TRBD1 or TRBD2, each matching 6 bases. The TCR originated in a human donor who donated a stem cell graft to a child with acute myeloid leukemia. The DNA sequence is TGCAGCGGAATCAGGGGACTGAACACCGGGGAGCTGTTTTTT. This is translated as CSGIRGLNTGELFF.